The clone carrying this T cell receptor (beta chain) was counted at least ten times. Its antigen is unknown. The data were taken from a study of T cells after posttransplantation cyclophosphamide. Germline values: CDR1 ENHRY, CDR2 SYGVKD. Trimming removed 2 bases from V and 4 bases from J; junction bases left unmatched: 6. This CDR3 region has 17 residues. Cyclophosphamide on days +3 and +4 followed busulfan-fludarabine conditioning and a marrow graft. Findings and limits, study-wide: Later blood repertoires were often dominated by clones from the donor CD8+ memory compartment. TRB clonality was highly associated with recipient CMV seropositivity and reactivation. Skin or GI-infiltrating T cells shared few TRB sequences with blood.

The protocol was immunoSEQ multiplex PCR, while the TCRdb copy is restricted to in-frame clones and leaves out a portion. The table lists roughly 8,000 clones, with no singletons. The TCR comes from a female patient aged 50-59 years who received an allogeneic stem cell transplant from a related donor, was CMV-positive, and had no GVHD. Some T cells may originate from the graft donor. The material was PBMCs, obtained after allogeneic stem cell transplant with posttransplant cyclophosphamide. The chain employs TRBV10-3 and TRBJ2-2, with 11 bases lining up with TRBD2. CDR3 amino acids: CAISETSGRRGTGELFF. In nucleotides, the CDR3 is TGTGCCATCAGTGAGACTAGCGGGAGACGCGGCACCGGGGAGCTGTTTTTT.